A selection of T cell receptor beta chains follows, all from one sample in a study of blood T cells in healthy people across ages. TCRdb fed the 5' RACE reads into MiXCR, producing one record per CDR3 protein. The sample has 1.8 million or so distinct CDR3 sequences; about two fifths are singletons. The sequencing input was blood. The receptors originated from a human donor in good health. CDR3s include the opening cysteine and the closing phenylalanine or tryptophan. The order of the fields is J gene, V gene, CDR3 protein.

j_call: TRBJ2-1
v_call: TRBV7-2
cdr3_aa: CASSRLGRADEQFF

j_call: TRBJ2-1
v_call: TRBV10-3
cdr3_aa: CAISELWTEGSPSSYNEQFF

j_call: TRBJ2-4
v_call: TRBV20-1
cdr3_aa: CSASLSGGPNIQYF

j_call: TRBJ2-7
v_call: TRBV20-1
cdr3_aa: CSVLGASYAEQYF

j_call: TRBJ2-1
v_call: TRBV7-3
cdr3_aa: CASSLRRIALSSYNEQFF

j_call: TRBJ2-6
v_call: TRBV12-3/TRBV12-4
cdr3_aa: CASTQLMAGSTGANVLTF

j_call: TRBJ2-5
v_call: TRBV5-1
cdr3_aa: CASSLSGTSEETQYF

j_call: TRBJ2-3
v_call: TRBV9
cdr3_aa: CASSVSGVAGDTQYF

j_call: TRBJ2-1
v_call: TRBV5-1
cdr3_aa: CASSLGRAGVTYNEQFF

j_call: TRBJ2-3
v_call: TRBV6-5
cdr3_aa: CASSYSGRSSTDTQYF

j_call: TRBJ2-7
v_call: TRBV6-2/TRBV6-3
cdr3_aa: CASRRDMGNEQYF

j_call: TRBJ1-2
v_call: TRBV13
cdr3_aa: CASSLGFGQIYGYTF

j_call: TRBJ2-3
v_call: TRBV6-2/TRBV6-3
cdr3_aa: CASSPKSGTGVDTQYF

j_call: TRBJ1-5
v_call: TRBV6-2/TRBV6-3
cdr3_aa: CASSYQNLGQGAGRPQHF

j_call: TRBJ2-7
v_call: TRBV6-2/TRBV6-3
cdr3_aa: CASSYKPGLAGRYEQYF

j_call: TRBJ1-4
v_call: TRBV6-5
cdr3_aa: CASSRQGLDEKLFF

j_call: TRBJ2-1
v_call: TRBV10-3
cdr3_aa: CAISGGAGPQFF

j_call: TRBJ1-2
v_call: TRBV10-3
cdr3_aa: CAISQTSGPGQGGYIF

j_call: TRBJ2-3
v_call: TRBV7-6
cdr3_aa: CASSAAGGADTQYF

j_call: TRBJ2-5
v_call: TRBV7-2
cdr3_aa: CASSFSGGKGETQYF

j_call: TRBJ2-7
v_call: TRBV27
cdr3_aa: CASSLTGAPYEQYF

j_call: TRBJ2-1
v_call: TRBV7-9
cdr3_aa: CASSLGPQFF

j_call: TRBJ2-7
v_call: TRBV9
cdr3_aa: CASSARDRAYEQYF

j_call: TRBJ2-5
v_call: TRBV4-2
cdr3_aa: CASSQEGPGAQETQYF

j_call: TRBJ2-1
v_call: TRBV7-3
cdr3_aa: CASSSLGTTEQFF

j_call: TRBJ1-1
v_call: TRBV3-1
cdr3_aa: CASSLPQGWGTEAFF

j_call: TRBJ2-6
v_call: TRBV11-2
cdr3_aa: CASSLKLTGGASGANVLTF

j_call: TRBJ1-1
v_call: TRBV20-1
cdr3_aa: CSAADRHTEVFF

j_call: TRBJ2-3
v_call: TRBV2
cdr3_aa: CASSRKLDYTDTQYF

j_call: TRBJ2-3
v_call: TRBV7-2
cdr3_aa: CASSPLARSSTDTQYF

j_call: TRBJ2-3
v_call: TRBV6-5
cdr3_aa: CASSYPVGGDTQYF

j_call: TRBJ1-2
v_call: TRBV7-9
cdr3_aa: CASSSVVAGGVWGYTF

j_call: TRBJ2-7
v_call: TRBV12-3/TRBV12-4
cdr3_aa: CASSFYTHEQYF

j_call: TRBJ1-2
v_call: TRBV20-1
cdr3_aa: CSARDWGGTGYHGYTF

j_call: TRBJ1-2
v_call: TRBV6-2/TRBV6-3
cdr3_aa: CATSDEPNYGYTF

j_call: TRBJ1-4
v_call: TRBV4-2
cdr3_aa: CASSSGQAMNEKLFF

j_call: TRBJ2-1
v_call: TRBV7-2
cdr3_aa: CASADRYWNEQFF

j_call: TRBJ1-1
v_call: TRBV7-8
cdr3_aa: CASQGGSHGNTEAFF